This T cell receptor (beta chain) originates from a study of T cells expressing NK-cell markers. Scientists made TCR beta cDNA using 5'RACE template switching with UMIs. With the 5' RACE reads reprocessed, TCRdb shows one record per CDR3 protein and no DNA. The repertoire shows several thousand distinct CDR3 sequences; the top ten hold roughly 57%. Germline values: CDR1 MRHNA, CDR2 SNTAGT. The CDR3 extends over 15 amino acids. This chain connects TRBV6-4 to TRBJ2-2. Sequenced sample: blood T cells: a sorted CD56 or NKG2C T cell subset, CD4+ or CD8+ T cells, or bulk PBMC T cells (not recorded which). The clonotype originates from a man aged 18-70 years in good health. The CDR3 loop reads CASSDSGSDTGELFF.